The clone carrying this TCR beta chain appeared a few times. The antigen is undetermined. At one end the junction does not follow the germline gene, possibly because of a read error. The CDR3 consists of 14 residues. TCRdb analysed the RT-PCR reads with MiXCR anew, one entry per CDR3 protein. The data contain over 450,000 distinct CDR3 sequences, 10% to 15% of them singletons. The sample belongs to a study of response to subunit inactivated influenza vaccine. The study, taken as a whole, reports: It was the authors' suggestion that each seasonal influenza vaccination recruits few new T cells.

The sample consisted of PBMCs from blood, taken more than 35 days after vaccination. This receptor was taken from a man aged 45 to 65 who received an inactivated influenza vaccine. This chain connects TRBV12-3 or TRBV12-4 to TRBJ2-3; TRBD2 might be the D (6 bases). The CDR3 protein is CASRLDLALDTQYF. In nucleotides, the CDR3 is TGTGCCAGCAGATTAGATCTAGCGTTAGATACGCAGTATTTT.